This TCR beta chain was sequenced in a study of a mutant IDH1 vaccine in newly diagnosed glioma. Study in general: Patients began vaccination 4-6 weeks after radiotherapy alone, or with temozolomide cycles. Those enrolled had earlier been treated with radiotherapy, temozolomide, or both, mostly both. Week 47 marked visit V13, whereas week 35 marked visit V12.

Findings and limits, study-wide: Pseudoprogression apparently lacked any relation to changes in top peripheral T cell clonotypes.

Time point given: week 47, end of study. In every dose of vaccine, 300 ug of mutant IDH1 20-mer peptide was given alongside topical imiquimod. TCRdb's table, derived via immunoSEQ multiplex PCR, lists solely in-frame clones and lacks some. The sample comprises around 54,000 clones, around 83% of which are singletons, and over 2.5% rests with the top ten. The CDR3 spans 13 residues. CDR1 and CDR2 (germline): MNHEY, SMNVEV (reference sequence). V shed 7 bases and J shed 4 bases, with 13 bases lying between them. This clone was found a few times. Antigen unknown. This chain uses TRBV27 with TRBJ1-2; D is uncertain. The receptor was isolated from a woman between 45 and 65 years old with glioma. The specimen comprised PBMCs, sampled from a glioma patient whose treatment included an IDH1 peptide vaccine. In DNA, the CDR3 is TGTGCCAGCACTTCTAATAGACTCTATGGCTACACCTTC. Its protein is CASTSNRLYGYTF.